This T cell receptor beta chain was found in a study of cytomegalovirus exposure and HLA in healthy donors. Study at large: The Caucasian-associated ancestry cluster contained about 80% of the approximately 420 genotyped donors. The study, taken as a whole, reports: TRBV6-2, TRBV6-3 and some other V segments were excluded as indistinguishable.

PCR amplification relied on 60 Vbeta primers (plus 13 Jbeta primers). Sequencing was performed with immunoSEQ multiplex PCR; in TCRdb, only in-frame clones are kept and a portion is missing. Counted here are about 100,000 clones, over 75% occurring once; the ten biggest clones make up roughly 6.6%. The CDR3 runs to 15 residues. Germline lookup yields CDR1 SGHDT and CDR2 YYEEEE. The V and J ends lost 0 bases and 6 bases respectively, with 12 bases between them. Comments on this clone: What it binds is unknown.

The clonotype originates from a man aged 50-59 years in good health and CMV-seropositive. What was sequenced was PBMCs. The rearrangement links TRBV5-6 to TRBJ1-4, with D possibly being TRBD1 (5 bases). In nucleotides, the CDR3 is TGTGCCAGCAGCTTGGTGTCAGGGAGGTATGAAAAACTGTTTTTT. Encoded protein: CASSLVSGRYEKLFF.